The present entry profiles one TCR beta chain with its context. Its target is unknown. Only in-frame clones appear in the TCRdb table, and some are missing; sequencing was by immunoSEQ multiplex PCR. The table shows 450,000 to 550,000 clones, with roughly 87% occurring only once. Described treatment: roughly 18 received Ad26.COV2.S at low or high dose, single or two shots; several received placebo; per-sample allocation not given. Collection of samples fell on day 63 after the first vaccine or placebo injection. The CDR3 is made up of 15 amino acids. CDR1 MNHEY and CDR2 SMNVEV come from the germline V gene (reference sequence). V lost 6 bases to trimming and J lost 2 bases, with 15 bases between them. This sample was included in a study of Ad26.COV2.S vaccination and SARS-CoV-2 variants. Regarding the study as a whole: CD8+ and CD4+ T cells specific for spike reportedly responded with substantial breadth after vaccination.

The receptor's source is a person aged 18 to 59 who received the Ad26.COV2.S COVID-19 vaccine or a placebo. This sample comprised peripheral blood, obtained in a trial of Ad26.COV2.S vaccine versus placebo. V usage is TRBV27 and J usage is TRBJ2-3; TRBD1 is a possible D gene (5 bases). CDR3 region: CASRVGQGTTDTQYF. CDR3 nucleotide sequence: TGTGCCAGCAGGGTGGGCCAGGGAACCACAGATACGCAGTATTTT.